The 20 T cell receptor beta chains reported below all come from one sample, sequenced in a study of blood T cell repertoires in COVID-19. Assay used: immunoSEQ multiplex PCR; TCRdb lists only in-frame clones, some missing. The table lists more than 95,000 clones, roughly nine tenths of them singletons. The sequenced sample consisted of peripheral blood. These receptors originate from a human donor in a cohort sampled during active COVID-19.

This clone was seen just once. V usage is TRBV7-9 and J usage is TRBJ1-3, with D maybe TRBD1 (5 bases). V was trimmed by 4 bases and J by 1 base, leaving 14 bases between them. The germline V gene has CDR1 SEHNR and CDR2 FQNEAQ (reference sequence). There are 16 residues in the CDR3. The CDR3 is CASSSTRQGSGNTIYF. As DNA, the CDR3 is TGTGCCAGCAGCTCCACACGCCAGGGATCTGGAAACACCATATATTTT.

This CDR3 is CASTSGQDTGELFF. The CDR3 DNA reads as TGTGCCAGTACCTCGGGTCAAGATACCGGGGAGCTGTTTTTT. The V gene is TRBV19, the J gene TRBJ2-2, with D unresolved. Trimming took off 7 bases at V and 5 bases at J, with 14 bases between the two ends. This CDR3 comprises 14 residues. The V gene's germline CDR1 is LNHDA and CDR2 SQIVND (reference sequence).

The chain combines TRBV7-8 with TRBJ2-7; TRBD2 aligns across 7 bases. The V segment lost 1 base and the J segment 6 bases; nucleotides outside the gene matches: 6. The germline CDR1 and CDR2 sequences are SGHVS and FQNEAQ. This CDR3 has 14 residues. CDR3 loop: CASSLVRSGGEQYF. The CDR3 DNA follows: TGTGCCAGCAGCTTAGTTCGCTCGGGAGGCGAGCAGTACTTC.

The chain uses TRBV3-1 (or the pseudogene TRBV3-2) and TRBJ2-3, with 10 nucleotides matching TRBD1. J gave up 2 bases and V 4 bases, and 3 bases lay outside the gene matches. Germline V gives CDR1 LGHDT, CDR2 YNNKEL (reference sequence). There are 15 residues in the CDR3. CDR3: CASSPGTGDTDTQYF. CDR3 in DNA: TGTGCCAGCAGCCCCGGGACAGGGGACACAGATACGCAGTATTTT.

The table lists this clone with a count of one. Here the CDR3 reads CASSIDVAVNQPQHF. CDR3 bases: TGTGCCAGTAGTATAGATGTGGCAGTCAATCAGCCCCAGCATTTT. This chain uses TRBV19 with TRBJ1-5, with D unresolved. Germline loops: CDR1 LNHDA, CDR2 SQIVND (reference sequence). Trimming removed 0 bases at V and 3 bases at J, with 9 bases between. This CDR3 has 15 residues.

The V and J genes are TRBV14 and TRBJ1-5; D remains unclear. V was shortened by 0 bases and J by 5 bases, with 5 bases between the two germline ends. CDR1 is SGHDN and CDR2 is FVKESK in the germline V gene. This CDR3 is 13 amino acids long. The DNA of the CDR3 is TGTGCCAGCAGCCAAGATTTATATCAGCCCCAGCATTTT. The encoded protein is CASSQDLYQPQHF.

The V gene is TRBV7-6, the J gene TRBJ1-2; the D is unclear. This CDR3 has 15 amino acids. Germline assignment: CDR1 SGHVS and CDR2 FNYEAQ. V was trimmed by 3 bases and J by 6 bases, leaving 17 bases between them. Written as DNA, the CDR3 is TGTGCCAGCAGCTTGTATCCCGGGAGCTCCGATGGCTACACCTTC. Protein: CASSLYPGSSDGYTF. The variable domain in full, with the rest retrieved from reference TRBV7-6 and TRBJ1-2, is GAGVSQSPRYKVTKRGQDVALRCDPISGHVSLYWYRQALGQGPEFLTYFNYEAQQDKSGLPNDRFSAERPEGSISTLTIQRTEQRDSAMYRCASSLYPGSSDGYTFGSGTRLTVV.

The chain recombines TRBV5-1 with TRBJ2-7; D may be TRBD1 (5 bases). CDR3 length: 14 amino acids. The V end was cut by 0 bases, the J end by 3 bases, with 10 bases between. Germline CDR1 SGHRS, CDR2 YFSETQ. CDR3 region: CASSLVSGNYEQYF. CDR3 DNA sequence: TGCGCCAGCAGCTTGGTATCAGGGAACTACGAGCAGTACTTC.

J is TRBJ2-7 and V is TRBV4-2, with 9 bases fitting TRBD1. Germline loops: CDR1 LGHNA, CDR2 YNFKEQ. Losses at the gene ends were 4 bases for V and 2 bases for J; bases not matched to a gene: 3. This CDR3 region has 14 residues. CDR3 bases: TGTGCCAGCAGCCCGGGACAGGGCACCTACGAGCAGTACTTC. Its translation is CASSPGQGTYEQYF.

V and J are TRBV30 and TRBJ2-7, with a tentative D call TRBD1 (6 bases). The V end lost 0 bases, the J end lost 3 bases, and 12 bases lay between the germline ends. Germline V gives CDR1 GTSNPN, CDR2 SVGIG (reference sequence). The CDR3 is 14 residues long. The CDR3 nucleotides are TGTGCCTGGAGTGTACTGGGGGCGAGCTACGAGCAGTACTTC. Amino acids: CAWSVLGASYEQYF.

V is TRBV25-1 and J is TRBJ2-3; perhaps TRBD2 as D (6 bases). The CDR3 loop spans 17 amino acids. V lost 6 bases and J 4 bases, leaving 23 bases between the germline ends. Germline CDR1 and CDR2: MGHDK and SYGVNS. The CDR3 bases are TGTGCCAGCAGAGTCGGTGGGGGGACTTTTGTATCAGATACGCAGTATTTT. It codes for CASRVGGGTFVSDTQYF.

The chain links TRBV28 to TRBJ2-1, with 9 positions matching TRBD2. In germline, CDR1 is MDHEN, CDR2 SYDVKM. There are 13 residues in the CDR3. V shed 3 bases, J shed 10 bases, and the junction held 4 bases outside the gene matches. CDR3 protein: CASSLGLAWEQFF. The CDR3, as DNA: TGTGCCAGCAGTTTGGGACTAGCATGGGAGCAGTTCTTC.

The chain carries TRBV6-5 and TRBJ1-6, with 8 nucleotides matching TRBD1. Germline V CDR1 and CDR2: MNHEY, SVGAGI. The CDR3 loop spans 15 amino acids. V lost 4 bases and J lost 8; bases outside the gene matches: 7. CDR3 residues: CASSSPGQVDSPLHF. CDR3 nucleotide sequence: TGTGCCAGCAGTTCCCCGGGACAGGTGGATTCACCCCTCCACTTT.

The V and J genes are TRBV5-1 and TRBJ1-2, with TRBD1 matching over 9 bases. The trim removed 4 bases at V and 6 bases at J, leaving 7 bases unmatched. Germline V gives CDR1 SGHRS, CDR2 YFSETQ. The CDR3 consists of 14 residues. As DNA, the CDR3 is TGCGCCAGCAGCGAAACAGGGGGCGCGGATGGCTACACCTTC. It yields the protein CASSETGGADGYTF.

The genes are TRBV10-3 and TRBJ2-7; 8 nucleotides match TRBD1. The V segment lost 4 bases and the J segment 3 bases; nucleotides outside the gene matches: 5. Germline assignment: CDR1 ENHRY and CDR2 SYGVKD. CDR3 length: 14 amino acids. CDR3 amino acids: CAISADRVYYEQYF. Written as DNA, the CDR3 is TGTGCCATCAGTGCGGACAGGGTCTACTACGAGCAGTACTTC.

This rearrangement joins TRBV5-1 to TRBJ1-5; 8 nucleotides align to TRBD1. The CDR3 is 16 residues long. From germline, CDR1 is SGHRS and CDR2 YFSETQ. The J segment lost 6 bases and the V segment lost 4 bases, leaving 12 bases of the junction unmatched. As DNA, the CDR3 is TGCGCCAGCAGCCCAGATGGGACAGGTCAAGGTCAGCCCCAGCATTTT. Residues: CASSPDGTGQGQPQHF.

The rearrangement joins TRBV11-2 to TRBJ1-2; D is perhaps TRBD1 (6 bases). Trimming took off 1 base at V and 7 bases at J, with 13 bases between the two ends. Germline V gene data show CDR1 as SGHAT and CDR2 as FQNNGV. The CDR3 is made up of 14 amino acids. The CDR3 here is CASSLGQGLGGYTF. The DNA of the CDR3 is TGTGCCAGCAGCTTAGGCCAGGGGCTGGGTGGCTACACCTTC.

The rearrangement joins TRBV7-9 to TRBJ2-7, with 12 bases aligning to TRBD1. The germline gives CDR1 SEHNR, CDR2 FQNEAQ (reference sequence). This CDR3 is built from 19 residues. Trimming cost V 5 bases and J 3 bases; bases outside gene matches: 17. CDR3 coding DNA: TGTGCCAGCAGCGCCTGGGGACAGGGGGCGCCAAGCCCCCTCTACGAGCAGTACTTC. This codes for CASSAWGQGAPSPLYEQYF.

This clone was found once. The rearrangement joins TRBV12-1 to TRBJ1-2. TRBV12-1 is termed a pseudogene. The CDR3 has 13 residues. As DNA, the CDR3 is TGTGCCAGCAGCCCAGGGGAGGGCTATGGCTACACCTTC. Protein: CASSPGEGYGYTF.

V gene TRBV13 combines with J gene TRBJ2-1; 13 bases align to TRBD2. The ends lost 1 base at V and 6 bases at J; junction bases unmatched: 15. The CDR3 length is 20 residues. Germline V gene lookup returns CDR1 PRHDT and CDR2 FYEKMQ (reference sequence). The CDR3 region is CASSLVLMGGTSGTRNEQFF. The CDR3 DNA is TGTGCCAGCAGCTTAGTGTTAATGGGGGGGACTAGCGGGACCCGCAATGAGCAGTTCTTC.